This is a list of T cell receptor beta chains from one sample in a study of blood T cells in healthy people across ages. TCRdb re-derived calls from the 5' RACE reads in MiXCR, one entry per CDR3 protein. The data show around 1,700,000 distinct CDR3 sequences, under 30% seen once. Sequencing input: blood. Receptors were obtained from a woman under 40 in good health. CDR3s include the opening cysteine and the closing phenylalanine or tryptophan. D genes are given only for firm matches. Clone size is given for some rows only: seen once, a few or many times, or a class if the clone is expanded.

CSAIIAGGNTRSIRVTRYF	TGCAGCGCGATTATAGCGGGGGGGAATACGAGGAGCATTCGGGTGACCCGGTACTTC	-	TRBD2	TRBV29-1	TRBJ2-7
CASSLNYGGEQFF	TGTGCCAGCAGTTTAAATTACGGGGGTGAGCAGTTCTTC	few	-	TRBV12-3/TRBV12-4	TRBJ2-1
CASGGGIGAYEQYF	TGTGCCAGCGGAGGGGGGATAGGAGCCTACGAGCAGTACTTC	few	-	TRBV2	TRBJ2-7
CASSQSRYGYTF	TGTGCCAGCAGCCAGAGCCGCTATGGCTACACCTTC	many	-	TRBV3-1	TRBJ1-2
CASSLRQRNYGYTF	TGTGCCAGCAGTTTGAGACAGAGAAACTATGGCTACACCTTC	few	-	TRBV28	TRBJ1-2
CASSPGDRAGTEAFF	TGCGCCAGCAGCCCAGGCGACAGGGCTGGGACTGAAGCTTTCTTT	few	TRBD1	TRBV5-1	TRBJ1-1
CSVAAGRSEKLFF	TGCAGCGTCGCCGCAGGGAGGAGTGAAAAACTGTTTTTT	once	-	TRBV29-1	TRBJ1-4
CASSLGRPTGELFF	TGCGCCAGCAGCTTGGGTCGACCCACCGGGGAGCTGTTTTTT	-	-	TRBV5-1	TRBJ2-2
CATSRDGYSNQPQHF	TGTGCCACCAGCAGGGACGGATATAGCAATCAGCCCCAGCATTTT	-	-	TRBV15	TRBJ1-5
CASSVRGQDEQYF	TGTGCCAGCAGCGTCCGGGGGCAGGACGAGCAGTACTTC	many	-	TRBV9	TRBJ2-7
CASRKGAGDMNTEAFF	TGCGCCAGCAGAAAAGGGGCAGGGGACATGAACACTGAAGCTTTCTTT	few	-	TRBV5-1	TRBJ1-1
CASSSFGFSLVKDTQYF	TGTGCCAGCAGCTCCTTCGGATTTAGTCTCGTAAAGGATACGCAGTATTTT	-	-	TRBV7-9	TRBJ2-3
CASSYSIFPGVGYNEQFF	TGTGCCAGCAGTTACTCGATTTTCCCGGGGGTGGGCTACAATGAGCAGTTCTTC	-	-	TRBV6-5	TRBJ2-1
CASSLGRGEQPQHF	TGTGCCAGCAGCCTAGGACGGGGAGAGCAGCCCCAGCATTTT	-	-	TRBV7-9	TRBJ1-5
CASSIPCTRDDSHEQYF	TGTGCCAGCAGCATCCCATGTACCCGGGACGATAGTCACGAGCAGTACTTC	-	-	TRBV21-1	TRBJ2-7
CASSGQILGAYEQYF	TGTGCCAGCAGCGGTCAGATCCTCGGGGCCTACGAGCAGTACTTC	few	-	TRBV7-2	TRBJ2-7
CSVEVKGVRNTEAFF	TGCAGCGTTGAAGTTAAGGGGGTACGGAACACTGAAGCTTTCTTT	-	-	TRBV29-1	TRBJ1-1
CASSPTGTRSYNEQFF	TGCGCCAGCAGCCCTACCGGGACTAGGTCCTACAATGAGCAGTTCTTC	few	TRBD2	TRBV4-1	TRBJ2-1
CATSDFHADTQYF	TGTGCCACCAGTGATTTCCATGCAGATACGCAGTATTTT	-	-	TRBV24-1	TRBJ2-3
CASSASGGEAFF	TGTGCCAGCAGTGCATCGGGGGGTGAAGCTTTCTTT	-	-	TRBV6-2/TRBV6-3	TRBJ1-1
CAISGEYQETQYF	TGTGCCATCTCGGGGGAGTACCAAGAGACCCAGTACTTC	many	-	TRBV10-3	TRBJ2-5
CASSVEAREGLETQYF	TGTGCCAGCAGCGTAGAAGCGAGGGAGGGCCTTGAGACCCAGTACTTC	few	TRBD2	TRBV9	TRBJ2-5
CASSPNSPVGETQFF	TGTGCCAGCAGCCCCAATTCCCCCGTTGGGGAGACCCAGTTCTTC	-	-	TRBV7-9	TRBJ2-1
CASSSGRGTTSTDTQYF	TGCGCCAGCAGCTCCGGGCGGGGGACCACAAGCACAGATACGCAGTATTTT	few	TRBD2	TRBV5-1	TRBJ2-3
CASSYPRDRDYGYTF	TGTGCCAGCAGTTACCCCCGGGACAGGGACTATGGCTACACCTTC	-	TRBD1	TRBV6-6	TRBJ1-2
CASSSRDRGPYEQYF	TGTGCCAGCAGCTCCCGGGACAGGGGGCCTTACGAGCAGTACTTC	many	TRBD1	TRBV5-1	TRBJ2-7
CASRVQQNTEAFF	TGCGCCAGCAGAGTCCAACAGAACACTGAAGCTTTCTTT	-	-	TRBV5-1	TRBJ1-1
CASSVDTGGYEQYF	TGTGCCAGCAGCGTAGATACAGGAGGCTACGAGCAGTACTTC	few	-	TRBV9	TRBJ2-7
CASSGAGALEQYF	TGTGCCAGCAGTGGCGCGGGGGCCCTGGAGCAGTACTTC	-	-	TRBV12-3/TRBV12-4	TRBJ2-4
CASSLRTSGEQYF	TGTGCCAGCAGCCTCCGGACTAGCGGGGAGCAGTACTTC	many	TRBD2	TRBV7-2	TRBJ2-7
CASSLEGTSGTYEQYF	TGTGCCAGCAGCTTAGAAGGGACTAGCGGTACCTACGAGCAGTACTTC	few	TRBD2	TRBV7-2	TRBJ2-7
CSVERTESFYGYTF	TGCAGCGTCGAGCGGACAGAATCGTTCTATGGCTACACCTTC	many	-	TRBV29-1	TRBJ1-2
CSATRRETPRNEQFF	TGCAGTGCCACCAGACGGGAAACCCCTAGGAATGAGCAGTTCTTC	many	-	TRBV20-1	TRBJ2-1
CASRQLGQETQYF	TGTGCCAGCAGGCAGTTAGGCCAGGAGACCCAGTACTTC	-	-	TRBV6-1	TRBJ2-5
CASSILSTDTQYF	TGTGCCAGCAGTATACTGAGCACAGATACGCAGTATTTT	many	-	TRBV6-6	TRBJ2-3
CASSSRQGGNEKLFF	TGTGCCAGCAGCTCGAGACAGGGGGGAAATGAAAAACTGTTTTTT	-	TRBD1	TRBV5-6	TRBJ1-4
CASRETGAGETQYF	TGTGCCAGCAGGGAGACAGGGGCCGGAGAGACCCAGTACTTC	few	TRBD1	TRBV6-2/TRBV6-3	TRBJ2-5
CASSFAGGDTEAFF	TGTGCCAGCAGCTTTGCAGGGGGGGACACTGAAGCTTTCTTT	few	TRBD1	TRBV5-4	TRBJ1-1
CASSMDERYEQYF	TGTGCCAGTAGTATGGACGAGCGCTACGAGCAGTACTTC	-	-	TRBV19	TRBJ2-7
CTIARRGTYNEQFF	TGTACCATTGCTCGGCGGGGGACCTACAATGAGCAGTTCTTC	-	TRBD2	TRBV10-3	TRBJ2-1
CASSFSSLAYEQYF	TGTGCCAGCAGCTTCTCTAGCCTAGCCTACGAGCAGTACTTC	-	-	TRBV7-2	TRBJ2-7
CASSQGVDGYTF	TGTGCCAGCAGTCAGGGGGTTGATGGCTACACCTTC	many	TRBD1	TRBV12-3/TRBV12-4	TRBJ1-2
CASSRDRGRVVPLNEQFF	TGTGCCAGCAGCCGGGACAGGGGAAGGGTGGTTCCACTCAATGAGCAGTTCTTC	many	TRBD1	TRBV7-8	TRBJ2-1
CSARDINTGELFF	TGCAGTGCTAGAGATATTAACACCGGGGAGCTGTTTTTT	few	-	TRBV20-1	TRBJ2-2
CASGNPPTCEQYF	TGTGCCAGCGGGAACCCCCCAACCTGCGAGCAGTACTTC	-	-	TRBV7-2	TRBJ2-7
CASSGGQGKTQYF	TGTGCCAGCAGTGGAGGACAGGGGAAGACCCAGTACTTC	few	TRBD1	TRBV2	TRBJ2-5
CASSFTPSYEQYF	TGTGCCAGCAGTTTTACACCTTCCTACGAGCAGTACTTC	many	-	TRBV12-3/TRBV12-4	TRBJ2-7